This T cell receptor beta chain was captured by sequencing in a study of blood T cell repertoires in COVID-19. Study context: Some COVID-19 samples were acute and others convalescent; all came from the United States, Italy and Spain.

Concerning this clone: A read error may account for a junction end that differs from germline.

Data came from immunoSEQ multiplex PCR; TCRdb stores just in-frame clones and leaves some out. Of around 45,000 clones in the sample, approximately 80% were seen once. CDR3 length: 13 amino acids. Germline V lookup: CDR1 SGHNT, CDR2 YYREEE (reference sequence). This receptor was obtained from a woman aged 55-70 years with acute or convalescent COVID-19. The chain uses TRBV5-4 and TRBJ1-2; a possible D gene is TRBD1 (6 bases). Source material: peripheral blood. For the CDR3, the DNA is TGTGCCAGCAGCTTGGAGTCAGGGGCCTTGGGGATCTTC. Amino acids: CASSLESGALGIF. Variable domain in full (rest from reference TRBV5-4 and TRBJ1-2): ETGVTQSPTHLIKTRGQQVTLRCSSQSGHNTVSWYQQALGQGPQFIFQYYREEENGRGNFPPRFSGLQFPNYSSELNVNALELDDSALYLCASSLESGALGIFGSGTRLTVV.